This T cell receptor (beta chain) originates from a study of metastatic and nonmetastatic thyroid tumors (TCRdb year 2020). General notes on the study: For patients with malignant and with benign thyroid disease, the researchers compared repertoires between peripheral blood samples and tumor or nodule tissue samples.

Libraries were constructed by PCR. Sequenced on an Illumina HiSeq 4000. High-throughput sequencing was used to profile the TCR beta-chain CDR3 region of each patient. Per the authors' processing: Drawing on CDR3 differences between clinicopathological groups, the researchers built a classifier meant to tell apart patients with distant-metastatic papillary thyroid cancer. The Shannon index was used to measure repertoire diversity, and the Morisita-Horn index was used to measure how similar tumor and blood repertoires were. In TCRdb, the public reads were trimmed at Q25 with fastp and aligned with MiXCR, with productive beta chains retained. The authors' filters were not applied to this entry. The sample yields tens of thousands of clones; 9.5% to 12% were counted once. The top ten hold roughly 23% of the sample. V gives up 8 bases and J gives up 3 bases, and the segment between their germline ends measures 8 bases. CDR1 and CDR2 were assigned from the germline V gene as MNHNS and SASEGT. The CDR3 runs 13 amino acids, cysteine and phenylalanine included. CDR3 DNA only is kept here, 39 bases in frame from base 1.

The table lists this clone with many counts. The antigen it recognizes is unknown. The input lacks base qualities; no much larger clone sits a single base away. Study-wide conclusions, independent of this receptor: In both blood and tumor samples, TCR beta diversity was reported to be significantly higher in malignant tumors than in benign nodules.

None of the patients had been given any treatment before thyroid surgery. Using T-cell receptor beta sequencing, the study looked back at clinical samples from patients collected from about 2011 to 2018. Sequences were obtained from blood. This clonotype was sampled from a female donor with papillary thyroid cancer or a benign thyroid nodule (not recorded which). Some clones in this sample may be carry-over from other donors' samples. The chain employs TRBV6-1 and TRBJ1-6; no D gene call is confident. Here is the DNA: TGTGCCAGCCACTGGGTCTATAATTCACCCCTCCACTTT. Translated, it reads CASHWVYNSPLHF.